The 25 T cell receptor beta chains below were found in one sample sequenced in a study of OX40 agonist ivuxolimab in advanced cancers. The method was immunoSEQ multiplex PCR; TCRdb's version includes in-frame clones alone and lacks a portion of them. The profile covers about 40,000 clones, with about nine tenths appearing a single time and more than 20% taken by the ten largest. The starting material was CD4+ or CD8+ T cells sorted from blood, obtained in a trial of the OX40 agonist ivuxolimab. Receptors were obtained from an adult with an advanced solid tumor such as melanoma, head and neck, liver or kidney cancer.

The chain combines TRBV7-9 with TRBJ2-5; D perhaps matches TRBD1 (6 bases). The germline CDR1 and CDR2 sequences are SEHNR and FQNEAQ (reference sequence). Trimming cost V 1 base and J 4 bases, with 13 bases left between them. The CDR3 loop spans 15 amino acids. CDR3 amino acids: CASSLVRVGGETQYF. CDR3 nucleotide sequence: TGTGCCAGCAGCTTAGTTCGGGTAGGGGGAGAGACCCAGTACTTC. Using reference TRBV7-9 and TRBJ2-5 for the parts outside the CDR3, the full variable domain is DTGVSQNPRHKITKRGQNVTFRCDPISEHNRLYWYRQTLGQGPEFLTYFQNEAQLEKSRLLSDRFSAERPKGSFSTLEIQRTEQGDSAMYLCASSLVRVGGETQYFGPGTRLLVL.

Turning to this clone: Germline and junction disagree at one end, which may indicate a read error. This rearrangement joins TRBV7-7 to TRBJ2-5; 7 bases map to TRBD1. The CDR3 runs 16 residues. The V gene's germline CDR1 is SSHAT and CDR2 FNYEAQ (reference sequence). The CDR3 loop is CASSFSGGVYQETQYF. DNA for the CDR3: TGTGCTAGCAGCTTTTCAGGGGGAGTTTACCAAGAGACCCAGTACTTC.

The chain links TRBV27 to TRBJ2-2, with 7 bases lining up with TRBD1. The length of the CDR3 is 13 residues. The trim removed 4 bases at V and 15 bases at J, leaving 11 bases unmatched. CDR1 MNHEY and CDR2 SMNVEV come from the germline V gene (reference sequence). This CDR3 is CASSSYTGTALFF. The CDR3 DNA sequence: TGTGCCAGCAGTTCCTACACTGGGACAGCCTTGTTTTTT.

J is TRBJ1-2 and V is TRBV4-1, with no clear D. Germline loops: CDR1 MGHRA, CDR2 YSYEKL. With 2 bases removed from V and 1 base from J, the gap between germline ends came to 8 bases. The CDR3 length is 14 residues. The CDR3 region is CASSQPTLNYGYTF. The CDR3 region has the DNA TGCGCCAGCAGCCAACCGACCCTTAACTATGGCTACACCTTC.

The genes are TRBV4-1 and TRBJ1-1, with a possible D match to TRBD1 (6 bases). Germline CDR1 reads MGHRA; CDR2 reads YSYEKL. V dropped 4 bases and J dropped 5 bases, with 14 bases sitting between them. The CDR3 covers 14 residues. The DNA of the CDR3 is TGCGCCAGCAGCCCACTAGGGGGTTGGACTGAAGCTTTCTTT. Encoded protein: CASSPLGGWTEAFF.

V and J are TRBV30 and TRBJ1-5; no definite D call. Germline lookup yields CDR1 GTSNPN and CDR2 SVGIG (reference sequence). V was pared by 1 base and J by 5 bases, with 9 bases between. The CDR3 is 13 residues long. The CDR3 sequence is CAWSGEAHQPQHF. CDR3 coding DNA: TGTGCCTGGAGTGGTGAGGCGCATCAGCCCCAGCATTTT.

The V and J genes are TRBV7-9 and TRBJ1-1; 8 bases are a match to TRBD1. The junction had 6 bases not matched to a gene; V was cut back by 2 bases and J by 1 base. The CDR3 totals 16 residues. The germline V gene encodes CDR1 SEHNR and CDR2 FQNEAQ (reference sequence). The CDR3 nucleotides are TGTGCCAGCAGCTTAATCCCGACAGGGGAGAACACTGAAGCTTTCTTT. Translating it yields CASSLIPTGENTEAFF.

This rearrangement joins TRBV19 to TRBJ1-5; D might be TRBD1 (6 bases). The CDR3 totals 15 residues. The V and J ends lost 10 bases and 0 bases respectively, with 16 bases between them. Germline V gives CDR1 LNHDA, CDR2 SQIVND (reference sequence). CDR3 sequence: CATTRQGYSNQPQHF. CDR3 in DNA: TGTGCCACCACACGCCAGGGGTATAGCAATCAGCCCCAGCATTTT. Based on the CDR3 plus reference TRBV19 and TRBJ1-5, the full variable domain is DGGITQSPKYLFRKEGQNVTLSCEQNLNHDAMYWYRQDPGQGLRLIYYSQIVNDFQKGDIAEGYSVSREKKESFPLTVTSAQKNPTAFYLCATTRQGYSNQPQHFGDGTRLSIL.

This chain uses TRBV18 with TRBJ2-6, with 7 bases lining up with TRBD1. Per germline, CDR1 KGHSH and CDR2 LQKENI. With 3 bases clipped from V and 0 bases from J, the junction kept 14 bases outside the gene matches. The CDR3 has 20 amino acids. The CDR3 DNA is TGTGCCAGCTCACCCCCGGAGTGGAAGACAGGGAGCTCTGGGGCCAACGTCCTGACTTTC. The encoded protein is CASSPPEWKTGSSGANVLTF. Complete variable domain (other parts from reference TRBV18 and TRBJ2-6): NAGVMQNPRHLVRRRGQEARLRCSPMKGHSHVYWYRQLPEEGLKFMVYLQKENIIDESGMPKERFSAEFPKEGPSILRIQQVVRGDSAAYFCASSPPEWKTGSSGANVLTFGAGSRLTVL.

The chain is built from TRBV9 and TRBJ2-3; D uncertain. Germline loops: CDR1 SGDLS, CDR2 YYNGEE. The CDR3 is made up of 14 amino acids. V was clipped by 3 bases and J by 3 bases, with 11 bases between them. The DNA of the CDR3 is TGTGCCAGCAGCGCCAAAGGGTTGACAGATACGCAGTATTTT. Its protein is CASSAKGLTDTQYF. Supplemented by reference TRBV9 and TRBJ2-3, the full variable domain reads DSGVTQTPKHLITATGQRVTLRCSPRSGDLSVYWYQQSLDQGLQFLIQYYNGEERAKGNILERFSAQQFPDLHSELNLSSLELGDSALYFCASSAKGLTDTQYFGPGTRLTVL.

The V gene is TRBV5-4, the J gene TRBJ2-5; D might be TRBD2 (6 bases). The CDR3 is 16 amino acids. CDR1 and CDR2 from the germline V gene are SGHNT and YYREEE (reference sequence). V was cut by 4 bases and J by 0 bases, with 16 bases left in between. This chain's CDR3 is CASSTEDRGYQETQYF. The CDR3, as DNA: TGTGCCAGCAGCACCGAAGACCGGGGGTACCAAGAGACCCAGTACTTC. Drawing the rest from reference TRBV5-4 and TRBJ2-5, the complete variable domain is ETGVTQSPTHLIKTRGQQVTLRCSSQSGHNTVSWYQQALGQGPQFIFQYYREEENGRGNFPPRFSGLQFPNYSSELNVNALELDDSALYLCASSTEDRGYQETQYFGPGTRLLVL.

The V gene is TRBV7-6, the J gene TRBJ1-5, with D possibly TRBD1 on 5 matching bases. The CDR3 extends over 13 amino acids. V was cut by 8 bases and J by 3 bases, with 11 bases left in between. Germline CDR1 and CDR2: SGHVS and FNYEAQ. The chain's CDR3 is CASRAGTNQPQHF. In DNA, the CDR3 is TGTGCCAGCCGAGCAGGGACCAATCAGCCCCAGCATTTT.

V gene TRBV9 combines with J gene TRBJ2-7; 7 bases are shared with TRBD1. Trimming took 1 base from V and 7 from J; bases not matched to a gene: 20. The CDR3 totals 18 residues. CDR1 and CDR2 from the germline V gene are SGDLS and YYNGEE. The CDR3 spells CASSVHETGSHFLREQYF. As DNA, the CDR3 is TGTGCCAGCAGCGTACATGAGACAGGGTCCCATTTTCTACGGGAGCAGTACTTC.

The V call is TRBV6-5, the J call TRBJ1-2; D is ambiguous. Between the trimmed V and J ends, which lost 8 bases and 0 bases, there was a span of 13 bases. This CDR3 is 14 amino acids long. Germline CDR1 reads MNHEY; CDR2 reads SVGAGI. In nucleotides, the CDR3 is TGTGCCAGCGGGAGGATCTCAGCTAACTATGGCTACACCTTC. This sequence encodes CASGRISANYGYTF.

This sequence joins TRBV7-9 and TRBJ2-7; TRBD2 matches at 9 bases. Germline V gene lookup returns CDR1 SEHNR and CDR2 FQNEAQ (reference sequence). The V segment lost 2 bases and the J segment 4 bases; nucleotides outside the gene matches: 9. This CDR3 has 16 residues. This chain's CDR3 is CASSLTAGGPRYEQYF. DNA for the CDR3: TGTGCCAGCAGCTTAACGGCGGGAGGGCCTCGATACGAGCAGTACTTC.

The chain carries TRBV28 and TRBJ2-7, with 8 bases fitting TRBD1. Germline V gene lookup returns CDR1 MDHEN and CDR2 SYDVKM. Germline trimming cut 3 bases from V and 7 bases from J; bases unmatched to any gene: 11. The CDR3 is made up of 15 amino acids. In nucleotides, the CDR3 is TGTGCCAGCAGTTTCCGGACAGGGTATTCGAGGGAGCAGTACTTC. Protein product: CASSFRTGYSREQYF.

This chain connects TRBV4-1 to TRBJ2-3, with a tentative D call TRBD2 (6 bases). CDR3 size: 16 residues. Trimming took off 2 bases at V and 0 bases at J, with 12 bases between the two ends. Germline V gene data show CDR1 as MGHRA and CDR2 as YSYEKL. The CDR3 nucleotides are TGCGCCAGCAGCCAACGGGACTCAGCTAGCACAGATACGCAGTATTTT. It translates to CASSQRDSASTDTQYF.

Judged by abundance, this clone is medium-sized. This chain joins TRBV25-1 and TRBJ1-5, with unresolved D. Trimming shortened V by 10 bases and J by 9 bases, and 7 bases separated the two germline ends. This CDR3 has 9 residues. Germline V lookup: CDR1 MGHDK, CDR2 SYGVNS. Here the CDR3 DNA reads TGTGCCACCCCCTGGCCCCAGCATTTT. Residues: CATPWPQHF. The full variable domain, completed using reference TRBV25-1 and TRBJ1-5, is EADIYQTPRYLVIGTGKKITLECSQTMGHDKMYWYQQDPGMELHLIHYSYGVNSTEKGDLSSESTVSRIRTEHFPLTLESARPSHTSQYLCATPWPQHFGDGTRLSIL.

The chain employs TRBV5-6 and TRBJ2-3, with TRBD2 matching over 10 bases. J gave up 0 bases and V 1 base, and 8 bases lay outside the gene matches. This CDR3 contains 18 residues. Germline V CDR1 and CDR2: SGHDT, YYEEEE. CDR3 sequence reads: CASSLLPWTSGSTDTQYF. The CDR3 coding sequence is TGTGCCAGCAGCTTGTTACCCTGGACTAGCGGTAGCACAGATACGCAGTATTTT. Full variable domain (remainder filled in from reference TRBV5-6 and TRBJ2-3): DAGVTQSPTHLIKTRGQQVTLRCSPKSGHDTVSWYQQALGQGPQFIFQYYEEEERQRGNFPDRFSGHQFPNYSSELNVNALLLGDSALYLCASSLLPWTSGSTDTQYFGPGTRLTVL.

This chain joins TRBV4-1 and TRBJ2-7; D gene uncertain. V lost 1 base to trimming and J lost 4 bases, with 11 bases between them. Germline loops: CDR1 MGHRA, CDR2 YSYEKL. This CDR3 has 14 residues. The CDR3 DNA reads as TGCGCCAGCAGCCAAGTGGCCAAGACTTACGAGCAGTACTTC. The encoded protein is CASSQVAKTYEQYF.

The chain recombines TRBV4-1 with TRBJ2-7; 15 bases fit TRBD2. Germline V gene data show CDR1 as MGHRA and CDR2 as YSYEKL. The CDR3 spans 19 residues. J gave up 0 bases and V 3 bases, and 9 bases lay outside the gene matches. In nucleotides, the CDR3 is TGCGCCAGCAGCCAGCCCCCGGGACTAGCGGGAGGCGCCTCCTACGAGCAGTACTTC. This sequence encodes CASSQPPGLAGGASYEQYF.

This clone occurred once. This chain joins TRBV9 and TRBJ2-1; D unclear. Germline CDR1 and CDR2: SGDLS and YYNGEE. CDR3 length: 12 residues. Trimming shortened V by 0 bases and J by 6 bases, and 4 bases separated the two germline ends. The CDR3 DNA follows: TGTGCCAGCAGCGTAGAAGGCAATGAGCAGTTCTTC. Protein sequence: CASSVEGNEQFF. The whole variable domain, remainder taken from reference TRBV9 and TRBJ2-1, is DSGVTQTPKHLITATGQRVTLRCSPRSGDLSVYWYQQSLDQGLQFLIQYYNGEERAKGNILERFSAQQFPDLHSELNLSSLELGDSALYFCASSVEGNEQFFGPGTRLTVL.

This clone came up a few times. The chain has TRBV6-1 and TRBJ1-2; 7 nucleotides align to TRBD1. CDR3 length: 15 amino acids. J was trimmed by 2 bases and V by 6 bases; bases with no gene match: 9. Germline V gives CDR1 MNHNS, CDR2 SASEGT. CDR3 nucleotide sequence: TGTGCCAGCAGGTCTCCGGGACAGCTCAACTATGGCTACACCTTC. Its protein product is CASRSPGQLNYGYTF.

The chain couples TRBV7-3 to TRBJ2-5, with 8 bases lining up with TRBD2. CDR1 is SGHTA and CDR2 is FQGTGA in the germline V gene. V dropped 8 bases and J dropped 4; count of bases not matched to a gene: 6. This CDR3 has 13 residues. As DNA, the CDR3 is TGTGCCAGCCCCTCCCGGGGGGGAGAGACCCAGTACTTC. This encodes CASPSRGGETQYF.

The J gene is TRBJ1-6, the V gene TRBV5-6; 8 bases map to TRBD1. The CDR3 extends over 16 amino acids. The germline V gene encodes CDR1 SGHDT and CDR2 YYEEEE. J gave up 7 bases and V 2 bases, and 8 bases lay outside the gene matches. For the CDR3, the DNA is TGTGCCAGCAGCTTAATTTGGACAGGGCGCAATTCACCCCTCCACTTT. This sequence encodes CASSLIWTGRNSPLHF.